This TCR beta chain was identified during a study of technical replicates of blood from a few donors. Sequencing used immunoSEQ multiplex PCR; TCRdb keeps in-frame clones, though not all of them. The repertoire holds 95,000 to 100,000 clones, with about 94% as singletons. The J segment lost 4 bases and the V segment lost 0 bases, leaving 10 bases of the junction unmatched. CDR3 size: 18 residues. Germline CDR1 and CDR2: SGDLS and YYNGEE. The TCR comes from a human donor in good health. The genes are TRBV9 and TRBJ2-5; TRBD1 matches 12 bases. The specimen sequenced was T cells isolated from PBMCs. CDR3 in amino acids: CASSVGVAGTGGGETQYF. DNA for the CDR3: TGTGCCAGCAGCGTAGGGGTTGCTGGGACAGGGGGCGGAGAGACCCAGTACTTC.